One and the same sample provided the 20 T cell receptor beta chains below, sequenced in a study of shared clonotypes between healthy human individuals. TCRdb's table, derived via immunoSEQ multiplex PCR, lists solely in-frame clones and lacks some. This sample has around 990,000 clones, with 60% to 80% found just once. Sequenced input: memory CD4+ T cells from PBMCs. Noted subset: CD45RA-negative fraction. The receptors come from a man aged 18 to 30 in good health. Some clones in this sample may be carry-over from other donors' samples.

The chain recombines TRBV6-1 with TRBJ2-5; TRBD1 agrees at 10 bases. The CDR3 has 15 amino acids. V lost 6 bases, J lost 4 bases, and 8 bases stayed unmatched. CDR1 MNHNS and CDR2 SASEGT come from the germline V gene. This CDR3 is CASRGTGVGGETQYF. The CDR3 DNA follows: TGTGCCAGCAGGGGGACAGGGGTCGGGGGAGAGACCCAGTACTTC.

This clone came up once. This chain joins TRBV4-1 and TRBJ2-5, with 10 bases lining up with TRBD1. Per germline, CDR1 MGHRA and CDR2 YSYEKL. V shed 5 bases, J shed 1 base, and the junction held 4 bases outside the gene matches. The CDR3 totals 15 residues. CDR3 in amino acids: CASSWGQGLQETQYF. The CDR3 DNA reads as TGCGCCAGCAGCTGGGGACAGGGGCTCCAAGAGACCCAGTACTTC.

The chain uses TRBV6-1 and TRBJ1-5, with D uncertain. CDR3 length equals 15 residues. Germline lookup yields CDR1 MNHNS and CDR2 SASEGT. Trimming took off 2 bases at V and 5 bases at J, with 13 bases between the two ends. CDR3 region: CASSETEADYQPQHF. In nucleotides, the CDR3 is TGTGCCAGCAGTGAAACAGAGGCGGATTATCAGCCCCAGCATTTT.

The V call is TRBV18, the J call TRBJ2-1; 8 nucleotides agree with TRBD2. Germline V CDR1 and CDR2: KGHSH, LQKENI. Unmatched junction bases numbered 6, after V lost 5 bases and J lost 0 bases. The CDR3 has 16 residues. CDR3 nucleotide sequence: TGTGCCAGCTCATGGACTAGCCCGGGCTCCTACAATGAGCAGTTCTTC. Residues: CASSWTSPGSYNEQFF. Based on the CDR3 plus reference TRBV18 and TRBJ2-1, the full variable domain is NAGVMQNPRHLVRRRGQEARLRCSPMKGHSHVYWYRQLPEEGLKFMVYLQKENIIDESGMPKERFSAEFPKEGPSILRIQQVVRGDSAAYFCASSWTSPGSYNEQFFGPGTRLTVL.

CDR3 sequence: CASSRQGVGNTEAFF. CDR3 in DNA: TGTGCCAGCAGTCGCCAGGGGGTTGGGAACACTGAAGCTTTCTTT. The chain is built from TRBV2 and TRBJ1-1; 7 positions agree with TRBD1. Germline assignment: CDR1 SNHLY and CDR2 FYNNEI. This CDR3 is 15 amino acids long. V dropped 5 bases and J dropped 1; count of bases not matched to a gene: 7.

This chain uses TRBV19 with TRBJ2-2; no clear D gene. V lost 3 bases and J lost 1, with 12 bases in between. Per germline, CDR1 LNHDA and CDR2 SQIVND (reference sequence). This CDR3 region has 16 residues. The CDR3 nucleotides are TGTGCCAGTAGTATTTGGCAGGCGATGAACACCGGGGAGCTGTTTTTT. It codes for CASSIWQAMNTGELFF.

About this clone: The same CDR3 arises from other DNA sequences in this sample as well. This chain joins TRBV28 and TRBJ2-7, with 7 bases lining up with TRBD1. The V gene end was trimmed by 8 bases and the J gene end by 4 bases; junction bases not matched to a gene: 11. Germline V gene data show CDR1 as MDHEN and CDR2 as SYDVKM. The CDR3 is 14 residues long. In DNA form, the CDR3 reads TGTGCCAGCGGCCCCTGGGACAGAGCGTACGAGCAGTACTTC. Translated, it gives CASGPWDRAYEQYF.

There are a few counts of this clone. The chain combines TRBV5-1 with TRBJ2-2; possibly TRBD1 for D (6 bases). Germline V gene lookup returns CDR1 SGHRS and CDR2 YFSETQ. V lost 4 bases, J lost 2 bases, and 12 bases lay in between. The CDR3 runs to 15 residues. CDR3 amino acids: CASSPGHHNTGELFF. The CDR3 DNA reads as TGCGCCAGCAGCCCGGGACACCATAACACCGGGGAGCTGTTTTTT.

The CDR3 sequence: CATNRDREVEVPQYF. The CDR3 nucleotides read TGTGCCACCAACAGGGACAGGGAAGTAGAGGTTCCCCAGTACTTC. V usage is TRBV15 and J usage is TRBJ2-5; 9 bases fit TRBD1. This CDR3 has 15 amino acids. The junction had 15 bases not matched to a gene; V was cut back by 7 bases and J by 9 bases. Germline CDR1 is LNHNV and CDR2 is YYDKDF (reference sequence).

This chain connects TRBV7-2 to TRBJ1-1; 8 nucleotides align to TRBD1. After removal of 1 base from V and 4 bases from J, the junction contained 11 bases not matched to a gene. The V gene's germline CDR1 is SGHTA and CDR2 FQGNSA. This CDR3 comprises 17 residues. CDR3: CASSLVPADRGRTEAFF. In DNA, the CDR3 is TGTGCCAGCAGCTTAGTTCCCGCAGACAGGGGACGCACTGAAGCTTTCTTT.

This clone appeared once. The genes are TRBV7-9 and TRBJ2-5, with D unclear. V was cut by 0 bases and J by 2 bases, with 7 bases left in between. CDR3 size: 14 residues. Germline V gene lookup returns CDR1 SEHNR and CDR2 FQNEAQ (reference sequence). As DNA, the CDR3 is TGTGCCAGCAGCTTAGCGCGGCAGCAAGAGACCCAGTACTTC. Protein: CASSLARQQETQYF.

The V and J genes are TRBV6-1 and TRBJ1-4; TRBD1 might be the D (5 bases). The ends were cut back, 2 bases at V and 0 bases at J, with 7 bases in the middle. CDR3 length: 15 residues. Per germline, CDR1 MNHNS and CDR2 SASEGT. Here the CDR3 reads CASSETGPTNEKLFF. CDR3 DNA sequence: TGTGCCAGCAGTGAAACAGGCCCAACTAATGAAAAACTGTTTTTT.

The chain couples TRBV21-1 to TRBJ2-7; the D call of TRBD2 is as the table states it, not checked on the DNA. TRBV21-1 is a pseudogene. The CDR3 runs 15 residues. CDR3: CASRILASVTYEQYF. Here the CDR3 DNA reads TGTGCCAGCAGGATACTAGCGAGTGTGACCTACGAGCAGTACTTC.

The chain employs TRBV5-1 and TRBJ2-7; 9 bases are a match to TRBD2. Germline CDR1 and CDR2: SGHRS and YFSETQ. Trimming took 1 base from V and 5 from J; bases not matched to a gene: 7. CDR3 length: 15 amino acids. CDR3 loop: CASSLRASGMNEQYF. In DNA form, the CDR3 reads TGCGCCAGCAGCTTGCGGGCTAGCGGGATGAACGAGCAGTACTTC.

The chain combines TRBV4-3 with TRBJ2-3; a weak D match, TRBD1 (7 bases). The CDR3 extends over 16 amino acids. Germline V gene data show CDR1 as LGHNA and CDR2 as YSLEER. V was trimmed by 4 bases and J by 4 bases, leaving 18 bases between them. CDR3 sequence (DNA): TGCGCCAGCAGCCTGGGGACAGCTAGCGTGGCAGATACGCAGTATTTT. It encodes CASSLGTASVADTQYF.

To note about this clone: The same CDR3 arises from other DNA sequences in this sample as well. This chain connects TRBV11-3 to TRBJ1-2, with a possible D match to TRBD1 (6 bases). There are 12 residues in the CDR3. Trimming took 6 bases from V and 3 from J, leaving 8 bases between them. The germline V gene encodes CDR1 SGHNT and CDR2 YENEEA. The CDR3 DNA reads TGTGCCAGCAGTTCAGGGGACTATGGCTACACCTTC. It codes for CASSSGDYGYTF.

This clone was picked up a small number of times. The chain recombines TRBV4-2 with TRBJ1-2; a weak D match, TRBD1 (5 bases). The germline gives CDR1 LGHNA, CDR2 YNFKEQ. The V end was cut by 0 bases, the J end by 6 bases, with 14 bases between. The CDR3 has 15 residues. Written as DNA, the CDR3 is TGTGCCAGCAGCCAAGATCGACAGCGTGATAATGGCTACACCTTC. Translating it yields CASSQDRQRDNGYTF.

The chain joins TRBV2 to TRBJ2-7; D may be TRBD1 (6 bases). CDR1 is SNHLY and CDR2 is FYNNEI in the germline V gene. The CDR3 has 14 residues. V lost 9 bases and J 1 base, leaving 16 bases between the germline ends. CDR3 bases: TGTGCCAGATCCGGGACATCTTTATCCTACGAGCAGTACTTC. It yields the protein CARSGTSLSYEQYF.

The J gene is TRBJ2-5, the V gene TRBV11-3, with unresolved D. V was shortened by 1 base and J by 5 bases, with 8 bases between the two germline ends. This CDR3 contains 13 residues. Germline assignment: CDR1 SGHNT and CDR2 YENEEA. The CDR3 DNA reads as TGTGCCAGCAGCTTAGTCTCCTATGAGACCCAGTACTTC. Its protein is CASSLVSYETQYF.

The rearrangement links TRBV25-1 to TRBJ1-1; no clear D. The CDR3 covers 11 residues. Germline V gene lookup returns CDR1 MGHDK and CDR2 SYGVNS. The V end lost 7 bases, the J end lost 1 base, and 4 bases lay between the germline ends. CDR3 in amino acids: CASMKNTEAFF. The CDR3 nucleotides are TGTGCCAGCATGAAGAACACTGAAGCTTTCTTT. The full variable domain, its missing parts supplied by reference TRBV25-1 and TRBJ1-1, is EADIYQTPRYLVIGTGKKITLECSQTMGHDKMYWYQQDPGMELHLIHYSYGVNSTEKGDLSSESTVSRIRTEHFPLTLESARPSHTSQYLCASMKNTEAFFGQGTRLTVV.